Sequencing of this T cell receptor beta chain was carried out in a study of beta chain features in type 1 diabetes. Study-level points and caveats: Healthy donors had naive, central memory and Treg TCRB repertoires that appeared less similar than those seen among patients. Any HLA-type effect on TCRB rearrangement remained unresolved here. Type 1 diabetes patients showed a moderate but significant shortening of TCRB CDR3s in all four CD4+ subsets.

It was via CD45RO/CCR7/CD25/CD127/CD95/CD27 that CD4+ naive, central memory, regulatory and stem cell-like memory cells were sorted. As concerns this clone: Its matching antigen is unknown.

Expressed TCRB transcripts were sequenced because the entire RNA isolate underwent reverse transcription. Assay used: immunoSEQ multiplex PCR; TCRdb lists only in-frame clones, some missing. The data show tens of thousands of clones, about 60% seen once. Between the trimmed V and J ends, which lost 0 bases and 4 bases, there was a span of 12 bases. This CDR3 is built from 15 residues. The germline V gene has CDR1 SNHLY and CDR2 FYNNEI. The chain carries TRBV2 and TRBJ2-5; D not resolved. This TCR was recovered from a woman aged 25 to 39 with type 1 diabetes. The specimen was stem cell memory CD4+ T cells from blood. The CDR3 region is CASSEALEGAETQYF. CDR3 nucleotide sequence: TGTGCCAGCAGTGAAGCGCTTGAAGGAGCAGAGACCCAGTACTTC. Looking up the rest from reference TRBV2 and TRBJ2-5 gives the full variable domain: EPEVTQTPSHQVTQMGQEVILRCVPISNHLYFYWYRQILGQKVEFLVSFYNNEISEKSEIFDDQFSVERPDGSNFTLKIRSTKLEDSAMYFCASSEALEGAETQYFGPGTRLLVL.